This entry lists 23 T cell receptor beta chains sequenced from one sample in a study of T cells after yellow fever vaccination. TCRdb processed the 5' RACE reads anew with MiXCR; each CDR3 protein has one entry. Of around 30,000 distinct CDR3 sequences in the sample, about 6.6% are singletons; the top ten hold approximately 23%. Sequencing was performed on PBMCs, either bulk or a sorted T-cell subset (CD4+, CD8+, memory, or dextramer-sorted; not recorded which), taken on the day of the first yellow fever vaccination. The receptors were gathered from a man aged 18 to 35 who received the YFV17D yellow fever vaccine.

This clonotype showed up many times. This sequence joins TRBV5-1 and TRBJ1-1; D not certain. The CDR3 is 14 residues long. Per the germline V gene, CDR1 is SGHRS and CDR2 is YFSETQ. Trimming left V 1 base short and J 1 base short, with 8 bases between. The CDR3 loop is CASSLLPANTEAFF. The CDR3 DNA reads TGCGCCAGCAGCTTGCTTCCAGCGAACACTGAAGCTTTCTTT.

This clonotype has at least ten counts. J is TRBJ2-2 and V is TRBV6-4; 8 positions match TRBD2. Trimming at V came to 3 bases and at J to 3 bases, leaving 0 bases not matched to a gene. The germline V gene encodes CDR1 MRHNA and CDR2 SNTAGT. The CDR3 has 14 residues. The CDR3 protein is CASSERGDTGELFF. CDR3 nucleotides: TGTGCCAGCAGTGAGCGGGGGGACACCGGGGAGCTGTTTTTT.

This clonotype has at least ten counts. The J gene is TRBJ1-3, the V gene TRBV25-1, with D tentatively TRBD1 (6 bases). The V end lost 0 bases, the J end lost 0 bases, and 21 bases lay between the germline ends. CDR3 length: 20 amino acids. Germline CDR1 and CDR2: MGHDK and SYGVNS. The CDR3 nucleotides read TGTGCCAGCAGTGAATACGCACCCGGAGGGGACACGAGCTCTGGAAACACCATATATTTT. Its protein is CASSEYAPGGDTSSGNTIYF.

Written as DNA, the CDR3 is TGTGCCAGCACCCGCGACCAGAGGAATGAGCAGTTCTTC. Its protein is CASTRDQRNEQFF. V is TRBV6-1 and J is TRBJ2-1, with D unclear. This CDR3 comprises 13 residues. The germline CDR1 and CDR2 sequences are MNHNS and SASEGT. V was pared by 7 bases and J by 7 bases, with 14 bases between.

This clonotype came up many times. The chain joins TRBV4-3 to TRBJ1-5; the match to TRBD1 covers 10 bases. Germline V gene data show CDR1 as LGHNA and CDR2 as YSLEER. The V gene end was trimmed by 0 bases and the J gene end by 7 bases; junction bases not matched to a gene: 3. This CDR3 comprises 15 residues. The CDR3 loop is CASSQDWTGGQPQHF. In DNA, the CDR3 is TGCGCCAGCAGCCAAGACTGGACAGGGGGGCAGCCCCAGCATTTT.

This clonotype was observed many times. The chain employs TRBV2 and TRBJ2-7, with no clear D. The CDR3 has 12 residues. The germline CDR1 and CDR2 sequences are SNHLY and FYNNEI. Trimming pared 7 bases from V and 2 bases from J, leaving 9 bases between. CDR3 bases: TGTGCCAGCAAGCGCGTGACCTACGAGCAGTACTTC. Its translation: CASKRVTYEQYF.

This clonotype was counted ten times or more. The rearrangement joins TRBV20-1 to TRBJ2-3, with D possibly being TRBD2 (5 bases). The ends were cut back, 4 bases at V and 5 bases at J, with 16 bases in the middle. Germline CDR1 DFQATT, CDR2 SNEGSKA (reference sequence). The CDR3 spans 14 residues. In nucleotides, the CDR3 is TGCAGTGCTAATCGGGGAGCCTCGGTAGATACGCAGTATTTT. Translation gives CSANRGASVDTQYF.

This clonotype was detected ten times or more. This rearrangement joins TRBV6-4 to TRBJ1-5; TRBD1 might be the D (5 bases). Germline V gene data show CDR1 as MRHNA and CDR2 as SNTAGT. V was clipped by 2 bases and J by 6 bases, with 8 bases between them. CDR3 length: 13 amino acids. The CDR3 region is CASSDEGIQPQHF. CDR3 nucleotide sequence: TGTGCCAGCAGTGACGAGGGGATTCAGCCCCAGCATTTT.

Ten or more counts support this clonotype. V gene TRBV4-1 combines with J gene TRBJ2-1; D is perhaps TRBD1 or TRBD2 (5 bases each). CDR1 is MGHRA and CDR2 is YSYEKL in the germline V gene. V lost 1 base and J 2 bases, leaving 9 bases between the germline ends. This CDR3 spans 15 amino acids. CDR3 in DNA: TGCGCCAGCAGCCAAGGGGGGTTTACCTACAATGAGCAGTTCTTC. Translation: CASSQGGFTYNEQFF.

This clonotype was observed many times. The chain employs TRBV12-3 or TRBV12-4 and TRBJ2-1, with no clear D. The CDR3 covers 13 residues. The V end lost 5 bases, the J end lost 9 bases, and 14 bases lay between the germline ends. The CDR3 spells CASSPGPGGEQFF. The DNA of the CDR3 is TGTGCCAGCAGTCCCGGGCCAGGCGGTGAGCAGTTCTTC.

This clonotype was recorded many times. The rearrangement links TRBV24-1 to TRBJ2-7; D not certain. CDR3 length equals 13 residues. Deletions cut 4 bases from V and 0 bases from J, with 6 bases between. Germline V lookup: CDR1 KGHDR, CDR2 SFDVKD. The CDR3 sequence is CATSEHSSYEQYV. CDR3 sequence (DNA): TGTGCCACCAGTGAGCACAGCTCCTACGAGCAGTACGTC.

In this sample, this clonotype turned up a few times. The chain carries TRBV5-4 and TRBJ2-5; 10 nucleotides align to TRBD1. The ends lost 5 bases at V and 4 bases at J; junction bases unmatched: 5. From germline, CDR1 is SGHNT and CDR2 YYREEE (reference sequence). The CDR3 is made up of 14 amino acids. In nucleotides, the CDR3 is TGTGCCAGCAGGGGGGGGGACAGGGGAGAGACCCAGTACTTC. Translated: CASRGGDRGETQYF.

The sample holds a few counts of this clonotype. The CDR3 DNA sequence: TGTGCCAGCAGTTTACAAGGGACTAGCGGGGGCGCCGGGGGAGATGAGCAGTTCTTC. Translation gives CASSLQGTSGGAGGDEQFF. J is TRBJ2-1 and V is TRBV27, with 14 bases aligning to TRBD2. Trimming at V came to 2 bases and at J to 8 bases, leaving 14 bases not matched to a gene. The germline gives CDR1 MNHEY, CDR2 SMNVEV (reference sequence). The CDR3 extends over 19 amino acids.

Here the CDR3 DNA reads TGTGCCAGCAGCTTAGCTCCAGGTCCGAACTATGGCTACACCTTC. This gives the protein CASSLAPGPNYGYTF. The V call is TRBV7-2, the J call TRBJ1-2, with no clear D. The CDR3 sequence is 15 residues long. Germline CDR1 is SGHTA and CDR2 is FQGNSA. Trimming stripped 0 bases from V and 2 bases from J, with 10 bases between. Full variable domain (missing parts from reference TRBV7-2 and TRBJ1-2): GAGVSQSPSNKVTEKGKDVELRCDPISGHTALYWYRQSLGQGLEFLIYFQGNSAPDKSGLPSDRFSAERTGGSVSTLTIQRTQQEDSAVYLCASSLAPGPNYGYTFGSGTRLTVV.

This clonotype occurred many times. The chain recombines TRBV20-1 with TRBJ2-2, with D hard to call. The CDR3 contains 15 residues. From germline, CDR1 is DFQATT and CDR2 SNEGSKA (reference sequence). The ends were cut back, 5 bases at V and 1 base at J, with 14 bases in the middle. The chain's CDR3 is CSAAPAYGNTGELFF. Here the CDR3 DNA reads TGCAGTGCTGCCCCTGCATACGGGAACACCGGGGAGCTGTTTTTT.

This clonotype qualifies as medium-sized. The chain has TRBV4-2 and TRBJ2-3; 15 nucleotides align to TRBD2. Germline CDR1 LGHNA, CDR2 YNFKEQ. The length of the CDR3 is 16 residues. J was trimmed by 2 bases and V by 4 bases; bases with no gene match: 1. The CDR3 coding sequence is TGTGCCAGCAGCCGGACTAGCGGGGGGGCCACAGATACGCAGTATTTT. This gives the protein CASSRTSGGATDTQYF.

This clonotype was seen only a few times. CDR3 nucleotide sequence: TGTGCCAGCAGCTTAGGTCCTAGCGGGGGGGCTGACGGGGAGCTGTTTTTT. Its translation is CASSLGPSGGADGELFF. The gene calls are TRBV7-2 and TRBJ2-2; TRBD2 agrees at 12 bases. The CDR3 runs to 17 residues. Unmatched junction bases numbered 7, after V lost 1 base and J lost 7 bases. CDR1 and CDR2 (germline): SGHTA, FQGNSA.

This clonotype was found a few times. This chain links TRBV27 with TRBJ2-3; D gene ambiguous. V lost 6 bases and J lost 2, with 12 bases in between. Germline V gene data show CDR1 as MNHEY and CDR2 as SMNVEV (reference sequence). CDR3 size: 14 residues. The CDR3 DNA reads TGTGCCAGCAGATACCCCGGATCCACAGATACGCAGTATTTT. Amino acids: CASRYPGSTDTQYF.

This clonotype was recorded at least ten times. The chain couples TRBV20-1 to TRBJ2-5; 7 bases are a match to TRBD1. In germline, CDR1 is DFQATT, CDR2 SNEGSKA (reference sequence). Trimming took 6 bases from V and 1 from J; bases not matched to a gene: 5. CDR3 size: 13 residues. The CDR3 sequence: CSAPGTVQETQYF. The CDR3 DNA reads as TGCAGTGCGCCGGGGACAGTCCAAGAGACCCAGTACTTC.

This clonotype occurred many times. The chain couples TRBV11-2 to TRBJ2-3, with a tentative D call TRBD2 (6 bases). Germline CDR1 reads SGHAT; CDR2 reads FQNNGV. With 2 bases removed from V and 2 bases from J, the gap between germline ends came to 17 bases. This CDR3 is 17 amino acids long. The CDR3 nucleotides read TGTGCCAGCAGCTTACGATCAGGACGGGGGTACACAGATACGCAGTATTTT. This translates into CASSLRSGRGYTDTQYF.

This clonotype was observed many times. The chain uses TRBV3-1 and TRBJ1-2; no firm D call. CDR1 is LGHDT and CDR2 is YNNKEL in the germline V gene (reference sequence). V was trimmed by 0 bases and J by 3 bases, leaving 5 bases between them. The CDR3 contains 13 residues. DNA for the CDR3: TGTGCCAGCAGCCAAGATGGATACTATGGCTACACCTTC. Amino acid sequence: CASSQDGYYGYTF. The whole variable domain, filled in from reference TRBV3-1 and TRBJ1-2, reads DTAVSQTPKYLVTQMGNDKSIKCEQNLGHDTMYWYKQDSKKFLKIMFSYNNKELIINETVPNRFSPKSPDKAHLNLHINSLELGDSAVYFCASSQDGYYGYTFGSGTRLTVV.

This clonotype was counted between two and nine times. The rearrangement uses TRBV12-3 or TRBV12-4 and TRBJ1-2; D is ambiguous. Deletions cut 5 bases from V and 5 bases from J, with 12 bases between. The CDR3 spans 13 residues. The CDR3 bases are TGTGCCAGCAGTCCCGAAATGAGTTATGGCTACACCTTC. Its translation: CASSPEMSYGYTF.

This clonotype was detected a few times. V gene TRBV6-5 combines with J gene TRBJ2-7, with 12 bases fitting TRBD2. In germline, CDR1 is MNHEY, CDR2 SVGAGI. The CDR3 consists of 15 residues. Trimming at V came to 7 bases and at J to 1 base, leaving 5 bases not matched to a gene. The CDR3 coding sequence is TGTGCCAGCACTTCTAGCGGGGGGGCATCCTACGAGCAGTACTTC. Its translation is CASTSSGGASYEQYF.